This T cell receptor (beta chain) stems from a study of OX40 agonist ivuxolimab in advanced cancers. The method was immunoSEQ multiplex PCR; TCRdb's version includes in-frame clones alone and lacks a portion of them. The sample contains under 85,000 clones, roughly 84% of which appear only once. A remark on this clone: The target antigen is unknown.

Study conclusions and caveats: Both blood CD4+ and CD8+ T cells showed clonal growth by week 6 at 0.1 to 3.0 mg/kg.

The CDR3 sequence is 15 residues long. CDR1 and CDR2 (germline): SGHAT, FQNNGV. Trimming pared 3 bases from V and 3 bases from J, leaving 12 bases between. This TCR came from an adult with an advanced solid tumor such as melanoma, head and neck, liver or kidney cancer. The sample here was CD4+ or CD8+ T cells sorted from blood, taken in a trial of the OX40 agonist ivuxolimab. V gene TRBV11-2 combines with J gene TRBJ1-3, with no clear D. Written as DNA, the CDR3 is TGTGCCAGCAGCTTGGAGGGAGGCGGTGGAAACACCATATATTTT. Amino acid sequence: CASSLEGGGGNTIYF. Full variable domain (remainder filled in from reference TRBV11-2 and TRBJ1-3): EAGVAQSPRYKIIEKRQSVAFWCNPISGHATLYWYQQILGQGPKLLIQFQNNGVVDDSQLPKDRFSAERLKGVDSTLKIQPAKLEDSAVYLCASSLEGGGGNTIYFGEGSWLTVV.